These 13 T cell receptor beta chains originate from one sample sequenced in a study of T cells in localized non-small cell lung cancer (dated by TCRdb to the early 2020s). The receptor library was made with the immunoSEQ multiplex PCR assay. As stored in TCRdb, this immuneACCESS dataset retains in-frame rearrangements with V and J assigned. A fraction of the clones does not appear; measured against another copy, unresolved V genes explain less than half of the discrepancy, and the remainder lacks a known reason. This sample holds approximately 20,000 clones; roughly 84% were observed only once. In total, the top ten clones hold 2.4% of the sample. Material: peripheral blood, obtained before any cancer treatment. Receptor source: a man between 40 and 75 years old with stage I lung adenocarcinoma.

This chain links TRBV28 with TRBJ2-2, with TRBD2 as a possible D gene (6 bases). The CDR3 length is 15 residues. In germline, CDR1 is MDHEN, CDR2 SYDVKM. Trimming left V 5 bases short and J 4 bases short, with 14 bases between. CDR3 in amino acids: CASSPGLGRTGELFF. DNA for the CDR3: TGTGCCAGCAGTCCGGGACTTGGTCGCACCGGGGAGCTGTTTTTT.

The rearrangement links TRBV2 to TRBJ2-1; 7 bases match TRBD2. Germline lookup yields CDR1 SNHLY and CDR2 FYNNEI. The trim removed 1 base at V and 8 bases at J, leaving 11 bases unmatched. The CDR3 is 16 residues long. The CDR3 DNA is TGTGCCAGCAGTGAAGTTGTCGGGGACTACCTCGATGAGCAGTTCTTC. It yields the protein CASSEVVGDYLDEQFF. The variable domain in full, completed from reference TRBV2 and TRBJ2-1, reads EPEVTQTPSHQVTQMGQEVILRCVPISNHLYFYWYRQILGQKVEFLVSFYNNEISEKSEIFDDQFSVERPDGSNFTLKIRSTKLEDSAMYFCASSEVVGDYLDEQFFGPGTRLTVL.

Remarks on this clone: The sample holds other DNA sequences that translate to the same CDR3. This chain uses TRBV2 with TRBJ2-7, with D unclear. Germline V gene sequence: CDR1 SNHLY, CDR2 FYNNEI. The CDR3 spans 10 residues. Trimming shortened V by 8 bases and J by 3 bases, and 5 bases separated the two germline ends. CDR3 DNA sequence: TGTGCCAGCGGTAACTACGAGCAGTACTTC. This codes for CASGNYEQYF.

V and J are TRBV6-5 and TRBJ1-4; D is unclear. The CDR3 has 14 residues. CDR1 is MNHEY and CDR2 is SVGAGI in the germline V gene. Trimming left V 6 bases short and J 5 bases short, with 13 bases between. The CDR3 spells CASSQTWMNEKLFF. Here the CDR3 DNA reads TGTGCCAGCAGCCAGACTTGGATGAATGAAAAACTGTTTTTT.

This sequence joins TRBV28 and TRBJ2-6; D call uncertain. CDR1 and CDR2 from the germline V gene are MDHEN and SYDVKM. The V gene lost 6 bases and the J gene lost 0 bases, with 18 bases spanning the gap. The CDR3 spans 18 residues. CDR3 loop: CASSRPYTGSSGANVLTF. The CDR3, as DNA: TGTGCCAGCAGCCGACCATACACTGGTAGCTCTGGGGCCAACGTCCTGACTTTC.

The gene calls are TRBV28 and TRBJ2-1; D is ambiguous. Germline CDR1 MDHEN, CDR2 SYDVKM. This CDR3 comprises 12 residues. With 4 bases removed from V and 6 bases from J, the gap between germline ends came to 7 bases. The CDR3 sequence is CASSSRSNEQFF. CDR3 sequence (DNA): TGTGCCAGCAGTTCTAGATCCAATGAGCAGTTCTTC.

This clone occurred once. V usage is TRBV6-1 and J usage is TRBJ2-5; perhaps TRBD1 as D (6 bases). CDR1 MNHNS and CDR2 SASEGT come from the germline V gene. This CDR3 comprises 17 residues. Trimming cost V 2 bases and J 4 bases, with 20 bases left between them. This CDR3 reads CASSEKVSWGRGETQYF. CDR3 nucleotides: TGTGCCAGCAGTGAAAAGGTGTCTTGGGGGCGCGGAGAGACCCAGTACTTC.

CDR3 in DNA: TGCACCAGCAGCCAAGACGGACAGGCAAACACTGAAGCTTTCTTT. Protein product: CTSSQDGQANTEAFF. The chain couples TRBV1 to TRBJ1-1; the table's D call of TRBD1 was not tested on the DNA. TRBV1 corresponds to a pseudogene. The CDR3 is 15 residues long.

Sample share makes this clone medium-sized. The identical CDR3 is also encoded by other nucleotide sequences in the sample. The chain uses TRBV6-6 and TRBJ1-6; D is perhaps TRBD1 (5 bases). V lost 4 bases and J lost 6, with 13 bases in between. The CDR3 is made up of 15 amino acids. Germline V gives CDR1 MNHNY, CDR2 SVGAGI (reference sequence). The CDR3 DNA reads TGTGCCAGCAGTTCTCCCGGGGGGGGTAATTCACCCCTCCACTTT. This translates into CASSSPGGGNSPLHF.

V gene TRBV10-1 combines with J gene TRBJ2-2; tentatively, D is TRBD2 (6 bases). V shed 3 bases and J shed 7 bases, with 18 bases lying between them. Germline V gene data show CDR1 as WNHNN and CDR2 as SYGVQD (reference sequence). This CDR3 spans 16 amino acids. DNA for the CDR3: TGCGCCAGCAGTGAATGGGACCCCGGAGGGAGCGGGGAGCTGTTTTTT. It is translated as CASSEWDPGGSGELFF.

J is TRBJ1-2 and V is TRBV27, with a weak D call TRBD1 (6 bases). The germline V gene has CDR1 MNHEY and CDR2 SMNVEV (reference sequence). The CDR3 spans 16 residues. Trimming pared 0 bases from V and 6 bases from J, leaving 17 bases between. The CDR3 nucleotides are TGTGCCAGCAGTTTATCGGGGGGGCCGTGGATCGATGGCTACACCTTC. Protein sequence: CASSLSGGPWIDGYTF.

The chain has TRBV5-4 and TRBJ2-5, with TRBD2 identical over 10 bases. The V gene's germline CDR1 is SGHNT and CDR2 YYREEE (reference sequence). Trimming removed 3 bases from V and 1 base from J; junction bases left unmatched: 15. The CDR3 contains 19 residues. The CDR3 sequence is CASSYRGTSASMPQETQYF. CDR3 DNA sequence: TGTGCCAGCAGCTACCGAGGGACTAGCGCCTCAATGCCCCAAGAGACCCAGTACTTC.

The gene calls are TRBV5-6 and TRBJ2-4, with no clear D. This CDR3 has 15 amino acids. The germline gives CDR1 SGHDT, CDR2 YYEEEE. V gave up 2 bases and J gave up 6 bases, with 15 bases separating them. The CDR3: CASSLLNLGGNIQYF. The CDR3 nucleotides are TGTGCCAGCAGCTTACTAAACCTAGGCGGAAACATTCAGTACTTC. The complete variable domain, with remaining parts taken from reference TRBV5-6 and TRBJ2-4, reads DAGVTQSPTHLIKTRGQQVTLRCSPKSGHDTVSWYQQALGQGPQFIFQYYEEEERQRGNFPDRFSGHQFPNYSSELNVNALLLGDSALYLCASSLLNLGGNIQYFGAGTRLSVL.